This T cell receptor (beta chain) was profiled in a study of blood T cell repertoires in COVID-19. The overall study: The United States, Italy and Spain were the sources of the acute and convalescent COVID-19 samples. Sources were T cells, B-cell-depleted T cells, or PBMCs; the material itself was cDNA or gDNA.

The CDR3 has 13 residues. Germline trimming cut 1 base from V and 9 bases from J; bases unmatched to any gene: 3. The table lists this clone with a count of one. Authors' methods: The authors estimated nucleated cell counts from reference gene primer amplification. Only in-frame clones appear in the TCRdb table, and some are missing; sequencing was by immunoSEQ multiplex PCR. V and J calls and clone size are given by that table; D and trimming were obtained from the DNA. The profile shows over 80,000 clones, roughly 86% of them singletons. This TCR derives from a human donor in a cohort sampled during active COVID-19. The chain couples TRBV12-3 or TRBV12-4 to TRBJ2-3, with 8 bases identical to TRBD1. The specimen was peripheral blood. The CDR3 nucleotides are TGTGCCAGCAGTTTAGGGACAGGGATCACGCAGTATTTT. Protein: CASSLGTGITQYF.